This T cell receptor (beta chain) was obtained from a study of response to subunit inactivated influenza vaccine. Overall study results and limits: The authors suggested that every seasonal influenza vaccination recruits few new T cells.

This clonotype was picked up many times. Its antigen is undetermined. MiXCR, applied by TCRdb to the RT-PCR reads, yields one record per CDR3 protein. The repertoire holds about 610,000 distinct CDR3 sequences, with 13% to 15% as singletons. The V end was cut by 5 bases, the J end by 9 bases, with 15 bases between. Germline V gene lookup returns CDR1 MNHNY and CDR2 SVGAGI (reference sequence). This CDR3 comprises 13 residues. The gene calls are TRBV6-6 and TRBJ2-3, with a possible D match to TRBD1 (6 bases). The sample in question was PBMCs from blood, obtained approximately 12 days after vaccination. The clonotype was recovered from a man in his fifties or sixties who received an inactivated influenza vaccine. CDR3 DNA sequence: TGTGCCAGCAGTCACGAGAATGGGGGCACGCAGTATTTT. Translated: CASSHENGGTQYF.